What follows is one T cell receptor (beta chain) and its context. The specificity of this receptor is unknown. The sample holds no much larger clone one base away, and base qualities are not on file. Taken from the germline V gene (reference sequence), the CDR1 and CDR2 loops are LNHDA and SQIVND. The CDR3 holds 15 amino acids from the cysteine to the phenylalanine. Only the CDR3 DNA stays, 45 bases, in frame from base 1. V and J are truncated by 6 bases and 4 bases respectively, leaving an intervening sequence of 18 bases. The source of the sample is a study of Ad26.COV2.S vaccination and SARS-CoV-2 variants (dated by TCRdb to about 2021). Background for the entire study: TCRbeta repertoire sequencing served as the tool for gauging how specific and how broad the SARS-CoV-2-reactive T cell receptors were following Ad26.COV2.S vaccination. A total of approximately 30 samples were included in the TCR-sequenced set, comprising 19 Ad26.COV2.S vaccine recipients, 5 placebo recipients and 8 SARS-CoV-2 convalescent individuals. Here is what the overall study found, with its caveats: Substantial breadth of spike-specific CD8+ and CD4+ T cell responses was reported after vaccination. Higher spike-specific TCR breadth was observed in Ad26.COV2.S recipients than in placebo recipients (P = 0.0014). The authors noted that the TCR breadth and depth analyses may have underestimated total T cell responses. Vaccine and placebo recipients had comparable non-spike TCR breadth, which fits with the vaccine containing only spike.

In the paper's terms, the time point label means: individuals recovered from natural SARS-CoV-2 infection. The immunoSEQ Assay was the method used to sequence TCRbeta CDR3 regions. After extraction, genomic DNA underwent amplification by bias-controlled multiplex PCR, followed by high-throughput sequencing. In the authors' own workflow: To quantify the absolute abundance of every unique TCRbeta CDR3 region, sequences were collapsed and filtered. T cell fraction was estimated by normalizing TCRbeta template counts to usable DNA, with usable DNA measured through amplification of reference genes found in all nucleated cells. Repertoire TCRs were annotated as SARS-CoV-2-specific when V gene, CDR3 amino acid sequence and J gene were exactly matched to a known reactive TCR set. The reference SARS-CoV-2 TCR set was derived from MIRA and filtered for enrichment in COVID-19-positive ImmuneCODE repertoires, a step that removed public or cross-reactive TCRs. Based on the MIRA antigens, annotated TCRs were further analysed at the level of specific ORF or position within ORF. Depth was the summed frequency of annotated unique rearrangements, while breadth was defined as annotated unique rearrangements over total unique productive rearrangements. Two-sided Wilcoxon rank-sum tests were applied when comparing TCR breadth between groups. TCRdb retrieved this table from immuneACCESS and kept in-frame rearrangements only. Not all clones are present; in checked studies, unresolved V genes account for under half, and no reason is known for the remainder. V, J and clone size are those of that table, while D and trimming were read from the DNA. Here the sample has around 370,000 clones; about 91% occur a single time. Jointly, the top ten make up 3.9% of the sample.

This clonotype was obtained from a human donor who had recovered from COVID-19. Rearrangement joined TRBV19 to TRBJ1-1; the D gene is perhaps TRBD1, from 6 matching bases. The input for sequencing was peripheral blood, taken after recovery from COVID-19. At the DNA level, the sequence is TGTGCCAGTAGATTTATGGGCGGGGGCTCCACTGAAGCTTTCTTT. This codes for CASRFMGGGSTEAFF.